This entry is about one T cell receptor (beta chain). This CDR3 has 14 amino acids. The V gene's germline CDR1 is GTSNPN and CDR2 SVGIG (reference sequence). V was clipped by 6 bases and J by 5 bases; unmatched bases: 9. These data belong to a study of blood T cell repertoires in COVID-19. Study-level background: Collection of acute and convalescent COVID-19 samples took place in the United States, Italy and Spain.

Original processing notes: How many nucleated cells were present was estimated from reference gene primer amplification. Assay: immunoSEQ multiplex PCR; the TCRdb copy retains only in-frame clones and omits some. The DNA gave D and trimming, while V, J and clone size come from that table. The repertoire holds about 94,000 clones, 80% seen once, with roughly 21% in the top ten. This chain uses TRBV30 with TRBJ2-7, with 11 bases that match TRBD2. The source of this sequence is a woman older than 75 with acute or convalescent COVID-19. The sample taken for sequencing was peripheral blood. Here the CDR3 reads CACHIAGGLNEQYF. The DNA for the CDR3 is TGTGCCTGCCATATAGCGGGGGGGCTGAACGAGCAGTACTTC.